One sample yielded the 24 T cell receptor beta chains listed below, sequenced in a study of shared clonotypes between healthy human individuals. Profiled with immunoSEQ multiplex PCR; TCRdb holds only in-frame clones, not every one. This sample has more than 2 million clones; about 93% occur once, and the top ten carry more than 1.5%. CD45RO-negative, CCR7-selected cells formed the naive CD8 fraction, which excluded terminally differentiated effector memory CD45RA+ cells. Sequences were obtained from naive CD8+ T cells from PBMCs. The receptor source for this set is a man aged 18 to 29 in good health. Some clones in this sample may be carry-over from other donors' samples.

In regard to this clone: Additional DNA sequences in this sample encode the identical CDR3. The genes are TRBV9 and TRBJ1-3, with no clear D. In germline, CDR1 is SGDLS, CDR2 YYNGEE. The CDR3 contains 13 residues. Trimming removed 3 bases at V and 0 bases at J, with 4 bases between. The CDR3 bases are TGTGCCAGCAGCGCTGGCTCTGGAAACACCATATATTTT. It encodes CASSAGSGNTIYF.

CDR3 sequence (DNA): TGTGCCAGCAGCCAAGTAGGGGGAGTCAATCAGCCCCAGCATTTT. Translating gives CASSQVGGVNQPQHF. This chain links TRBV4-2 with TRBJ1-5, with D perhaps TRBD1 (6 bases). The CDR3 covers 15 residues. The germline V gene has CDR1 LGHNA and CDR2 YNFKEQ. V was shortened by 1 base and J by 3 bases, with 10 bases between the two germline ends.

With regard to this clone: At the DNA level, this CDR3 is encoded by other sequences in the same sample as well. V is TRBV7-9 and J is TRBJ2-1; tentatively, D is TRBD1 (6 bases). V was shortened by 4 bases and J by 4 bases, with 8 bases between the two germline ends. This CDR3 has 13 amino acids. Germline CDR1 reads SEHNR; CDR2 reads FQNEAQ (reference sequence). CDR3 in DNA: TGTGCCAGCAGCTCGACAGGTTACAATGAGCAGTTCTTC. Its protein product is CASSSTGYNEQFF. Full variable domain (rest looked up from reference TRBV7-9 and TRBJ2-1): DTGVSQNPRHKITKRGQNVTFRCDPISEHNRLYWYRQTLGQGPEFLTYFQNEAQLEKSRLLSDRFSAERPKGSFSTLEIQRTEQGDSAMYLCASSSTGYNEQFFGPGTRLTVL.

The V call is TRBV9, the J call TRBJ2-7; 11 bases map to TRBD2. CDR1 is SGDLS and CDR2 is YYNGEE in the germline V gene. The CDR3 has 19 residues. V gave up 0 bases and J gave up 3 bases; unmatched junction bases: 14. CDR3 nucleotide sequence: TGTGCCAGCAGCGTAGGGGGGCAGCCCATTGGGACTAGCGGCTACGAGCAGTACTTC. Its protein product is CASSVGGQPIGTSGYEQYF.

The J gene is TRBJ2-2, the V gene TRBV9, with TRBD1 matching over 7 bases. The CDR3 is 16 amino acids. From germline, CDR1 is SGDLS and CDR2 YYNGEE. V gave up 3 bases and J gave up 3 bases; unmatched junction bases: 8. CDR3 nucleotide sequence: TGTGCCAGCAGCGCCCAACAGGGGTCGCACACCGGGGAGCTGTTTTTT. Protein product: CASSAQQGSHTGELFF.

This clone has only one observation. This chain links TRBV27 with TRBJ1-4; D is unclear. Trimming pared 4 bases from V and 3 bases from J, leaving 9 bases between. Per the germline V gene, CDR1 is MNHEY and CDR2 is SMNVEV (reference sequence). The CDR3 has 14 amino acids. DNA for the CDR3: TGTGCCAGCAGTTCGGGGTGGCCTAATGAAAAACTGTTTTTT. This gives the protein CASSSGWPNEKLFF. The full variable domain, with the rest looked up from reference TRBV27 and TRBJ1-4, is EAQVTQNPRYLITVTGKKLTVTCSQNMNHEYMSWYRQDPGLGLRQIYYSMNVEVTDKGDVPEGYKVSRKEKRNFPLILESPSPNQTSLYFCASSSGWPNEKLFFGSGTQLSVL.

The J gene is TRBJ2-2, the V gene TRBV5-6, with 8 bases matching TRBD2. The V and J ends lost 3 bases and 7 bases, in that order; junction bases with no gene match: 5. Germline loops: CDR1 SGHDT, CDR2 YYEEEE. CDR3 length: 14 residues. The CDR3 DNA reads as TGTGCCAGCAGCTGGGGACTAGAAAGCGGGGAGCTGTTTTTT. It codes for CASSWGLESGELFF.

This chain connects TRBV28 to TRBJ2-1; perhaps TRBD2 as D (5 bases). Trimming took 3 bases from V and 10 from J, leaving 13 bases between them. The CDR3 runs to 13 residues. CDR1 is MDHEN and CDR2 is SYDVKM in the germline V gene. The CDR3 DNA follows: TGTGCCAGCAGTTTCTCGGGGTCAGTCGAGCAGTTCTTC. It encodes CASSFSGSVEQFF.

As regards this clone: Other DNA sequences in the sample encode the same CDR3. This chain connects TRBV6-6 to TRBJ1-1, with D hard to call. The germline V gene has CDR1 MNHNY and CDR2 SVGAGI (reference sequence). Trimming cost V 5 bases and J 5 bases, with 6 bases left between them. The CDR3 sequence is 11 residues long. CDR3 amino acids: CASSLGTEAFF. CDR3 DNA: TGTGCCAGCAGTCTGGGTACTGAAGCTTTCTTT.

This clone appeared once. V gene TRBV27 combines with J gene TRBJ2-5, with D possibly TRBD2 on 5 matching bases. TRBJ2-7 explains the end of the DNA better; the J call may be wrong. The CDR3 has 14 amino acids. Germline CDR1 MNHEY, CDR2 SMNVEV (reference sequence). CDR3 region: CASSLGGSGYEQYF. Written as DNA, the CDR3 is TGTGCCAGCAGTTTGGGTGGGAGTGGGTACGAGCAGTACTTC.

For the CDR3, the DNA is TGCGCCAGCAGCGTTTGGGACACCTACGAGCAGTACTTC. Amino acids: CASSVWDTYEQYF. The chain recombines TRBV5-1 with TRBJ2-7, with a possible D match to TRBD1 (6 bases). The CDR3 loop spans 13 amino acids. Per the germline V gene, CDR1 is SGHRS and CDR2 is YFSETQ. V lost 4 bases, J lost 2 bases, and 10 bases lay in between.

The J gene is TRBJ2-3, the V gene TRBV6-5; D possibly corresponds to TRBD2 (5 bases). The CDR3 contains 13 residues. CDR1 and CDR2 (germline): MNHEY, SVGAGI. With 5 bases removed from V and 4 bases from J, the gap between germline ends came to 10 bases. The CDR3 nucleotides are TGTGCCAGCAGTCAACTAGGCGCAGATACGCAGTATTTT. Its protein is CASSQLGADTQYF.

The chain is built from TRBV4-1 and TRBJ2-1; 8 nucleotides line up with TRBD1. The CDR3 consists of 16 residues. Trimming cost V 1 base and J 10 bases; bases outside gene matches: 12. CDR1 MGHRA and CDR2 YSYEKL come from the germline V gene. As DNA, the CDR3 is TGCGCCAGCAGCCAAGGGGGGCAGGGGGCGTTCGGGGAGCAGTTCTTC. This translates into CASSQGGQGAFGEQFF.

The chain uses TRBV28 and TRBJ2-3, with 8 positions matching TRBD2. The CDR3 length is 17 residues. With 1 base clipped from V and 2 bases from J, the junction kept 8 bases outside the gene matches. Germline CDR1 and CDR2: MDHEN and SYDVKM. The CDR3 DNA reads TGTGCCAGCAGTTTATCCCCTTTTAGCGGGACCACAGATACGCAGTATTTT. Translated, it gives CASSLSPFSGTTDTQYF. Drawing the rest from reference TRBV28 and TRBJ2-3, the complete variable domain is DVKVTQSSRYLVKRTGEKVFLECVQDMDHENMFWYRQDPGLGLRLIYFSYDVKMKEKGDIPEGYSVSREKKERFSLILESASTNQTSMYLCASSLSPFSGTTDTQYFGPGTRLTVL.

The chain carries TRBV27 and TRBJ2-1; 8 bases line up with TRBD2. Looked up from germline, CDR1 is MNHEY and CDR2 is SMNVEV (reference sequence). After removal of 5 bases from V and 7 bases from J, the junction contained 7 bases not matched to a gene. The CDR3 runs 14 residues. Here the CDR3 DNA reads TGTGCCAGCAGTCCCACCCGGGGGGGGAATGAGCAGTTCTTC. This translates into CASSPTRGGNEQFF.

Points on this clone: The same CDR3 also results from other DNA sequences found in this sample. This chain links TRBV29-1 with TRBJ2-7; 15 bases agree with TRBD2. The germline gives CDR1 SQVTM, CDR2 ANQGSEA. V was pared by 7 bases and J by 4 bases, with 5 bases of the junction left unmatched. The CDR3 runs to 14 residues. This CDR3 reads CSAGLAGGAYEQYF. Written as DNA, the CDR3 is TGCAGCGCTGGACTAGCGGGAGGGGCATACGAGCAGTACTTC.

The chain is built from TRBV14 and TRBJ1-3, with 8 bases lining up with TRBD1. This CDR3 spans 17 amino acids. CDR1 and CDR2 (germline): SGHDN, FVKESK. Trimming took 0 bases from V and 3 from J; bases not matched to a gene: 7. This CDR3 is CASSQEKRQGLGNTIYF. CDR3 bases: TGTGCCAGCAGCCAAGAGAAGCGACAGGGGCTTGGAAACACCATATATTTT.

The chain combines TRBV7-9 with TRBJ2-1, with TRBD2 matching over 12 bases. Trimming took 7 bases from V and 6 from J; bases not matched to a gene: 7. CDR3 size: 15 residues. The germline V gene has CDR1 SEHNR and CDR2 FQNEAQ (reference sequence). The CDR3 spells CASTIGLAGSNEQFF. The CDR3 DNA sequence: TGTGCCAGCACCATCGGACTAGCGGGAAGCAATGAGCAGTTCTTC. Variable domain in full (rest from reference TRBV7-9 and TRBJ2-1): DTGVSQNPRHKITKRGQNVTFRCDPISEHNRLYWYRQTLGQGPEFLTYFQNEAQLEKSRLLSDRFSAERPKGSFSTLEIQRTEQGDSAMYLCASTIGLAGSNEQFFGPGTRLTVL.

V and J are TRBV11-3 and TRBJ2-1, with D possibly being TRBD1 (5 bases). The V gene lost 5 bases and the J gene lost 5 bases, with 13 bases spanning the gap. Germline lookup yields CDR1 SGHNT and CDR2 YENEEA. The CDR3 covers 14 residues. The CDR3: CASSPRESHNEQFF. The CDR3 DNA is TGTGCCAGCAGCCCCAGGGAAAGCCACAATGAGCAGTTCTTC.

V and J are TRBV7-8 and TRBJ2-1, with D perhaps TRBD1 or TRBD2 (12 bases each). CDR3 length: 21 amino acids. Trimming left V 7 bases short and J 0 bases short, with 31 bases between. The V gene's germline CDR1 is SGHVS and CDR2 FQNEAQ. CDR3 sequence (DNA): TGTGCCAGCAACTGGGACAGGGGGCTCCTAGCGGGAGGGAGCTCCTACAATGAGCAGTTCTTC. This encodes CASNWDRGLLAGGSSYNEQFF. The full variable domain, in which reference TRBV7-8 and TRBJ2-1 provide the parts outside the CDR3, is GAGVSQSPRYKVAKRGQDVALRCDPISGHVSLFWYQQALGQGPEFLTYFQNEAQLDKSGLPSDRFFAERPEGSVSTLKIQRTQQEDSAVYLCASNWDRGLLAGGSSYNEQFFGPGTRLTVL.

The rearrangement joins TRBV28 to TRBJ2-7, with a weak D call TRBD2 (5 bases). Germline lookup yields CDR1 MDHEN and CDR2 SYDVKM. This CDR3 spans 11 amino acids. V was cut by 8 bases and J by 6 bases, with 11 bases left in between. The CDR3 DNA reads TGTGCCAGCGGTCCGAGGGCCGAGCAGTACTTC. It specifies CASGPRAEQYF.

The rearrangement links TRBV28 to TRBJ2-7; 10 bases match TRBD1. CDR3 length: 14 amino acids. Per germline, CDR1 MDHEN and CDR2 SYDVKM. With 6 bases clipped from V and 3 bases from J, the junction kept 5 bases outside the gene matches. CDR3 DNA sequence: TGTGCCAGCAGGGACAGGGGGGGATACTACGAGCAGTACTTC. Translated, it gives CASRDRGGYYEQYF.

Details on this clone: This sample includes further DNA sequences coding for the same CDR3. The J gene is TRBJ2-1, the V gene TRBV7-9; TRBD1 matches at 8 bases. Trimming cost V 1 base and J 1 base; bases outside gene matches: 0. CDR1 is SEHNR and CDR2 is FQNEAQ in the germline V gene (reference sequence). This CDR3 comprises 15 residues. This CDR3 is CASSLGQGSYNEQFF. The CDR3 region has the DNA TGTGCCAGCAGCTTAGGACAGGGGTCCTACAATGAGCAGTTCTTC.

The chain recombines TRBV5-1 with TRBJ2-2, with TRBD2 matching over 10 bases. The V and J ends lost 4 bases and 1 base, in that order; junction bases with no gene match: 4. Germline CDR1 reads SGHRS; CDR2 reads YFSETQ. This CDR3 is 16 amino acids long. CDR3 in amino acids: CASSHWTSGNTGELFF. The CDR3 DNA reads TGCGCCAGCAGCCACTGGACTAGCGGGAACACCGGGGAGCTGTTTTTT.